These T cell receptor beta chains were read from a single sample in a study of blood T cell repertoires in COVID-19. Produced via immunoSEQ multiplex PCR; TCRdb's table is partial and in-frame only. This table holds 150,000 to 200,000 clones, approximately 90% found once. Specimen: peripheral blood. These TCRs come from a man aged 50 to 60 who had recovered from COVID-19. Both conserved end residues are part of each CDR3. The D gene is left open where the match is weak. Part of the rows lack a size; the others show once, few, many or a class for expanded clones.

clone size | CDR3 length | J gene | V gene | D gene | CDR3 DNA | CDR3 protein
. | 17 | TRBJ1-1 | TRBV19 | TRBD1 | TGTGCCAGTAGTACCCCTAGCGGGGACAGACCAAACACTGAAGCTTTCTTT | CASSTPSGDRPNTEAFF
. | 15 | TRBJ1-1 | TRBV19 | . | TGTGCCAGTAGTATGGAAGGGGCCTTGAACACTGAAGCTTTCTTT | CASSMEGALNTEAFF
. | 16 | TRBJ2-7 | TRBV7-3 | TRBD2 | TGTGCCAGCAGCTTAAGCGTGGCGGGAGGGTCCTACGAGCAGTACTTC | CASSLSVAGGSYEQYF
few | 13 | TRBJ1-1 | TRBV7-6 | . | TGTGCCAGGACCGGGAGGGCGAACACTGAAGCTTTCTTT | CARTGRANTEAFF
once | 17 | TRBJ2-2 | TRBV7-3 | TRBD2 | TGTGCCAGCAGCTCCCGGACTAGCGGGGGGAACACCGGGGAGCTGTTTTTT | CASSSRTSGGNTGELFF
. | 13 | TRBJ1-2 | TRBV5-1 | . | TGCGCCAGCAGCTTGGTCCAGGGCCCCGGCTACACCTTC | CASSLVQGPGYTF
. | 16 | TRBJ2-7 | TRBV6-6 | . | TGTGCCAGCAGTTTAGATAGCGGAAGAATTTCCTACGAGCAGTACTTC | CASSLDSGRISYEQYF
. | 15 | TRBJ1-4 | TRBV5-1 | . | TGCGCCAGCAGCTTGGAGGGGTATTCTAATGAAAAACTGTTTTTT | CASSLEGYSNEKLFF
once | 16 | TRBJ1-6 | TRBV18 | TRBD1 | TGTGCCAGCTCACCTAGGACCGGGACAGCAGATTCACCCCTCCACTTT | CASSPRTGTADSPLHF
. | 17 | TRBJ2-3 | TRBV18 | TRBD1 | TGTGCCAGCTCACCGAGGGCTAGGGACAGGTTCACAGATACGCAGTATTTT | CASSPRARDRFTDTQYF
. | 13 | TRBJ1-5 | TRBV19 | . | TGTGCCAGTAGTAATGGCGGGCGACAGCCCCAGCATTTT | CASSNGGRQPQHF
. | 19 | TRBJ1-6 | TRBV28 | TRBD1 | TGTGCCAGCAGTTTTAGTGGGGGACAGGGGGCTTTGGGAGATTCACCCCTCCACTTT | CASSFSGGQGALGDSPLHF
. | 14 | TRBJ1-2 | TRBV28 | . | TGTGCCAGCAGTCCTCCAGGGGTGAGCTATGGCTACACCTTC | CASSPPGVSYGYTF
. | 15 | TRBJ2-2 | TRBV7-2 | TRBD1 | TGTGCCAGCAGCCCTTTACAGGGGGCGCGTGGGGAGCTGTTTTTT | CASSPLQGARGELFF
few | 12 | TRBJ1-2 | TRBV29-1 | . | TGCAGCGGGCAGGGTCCTAACTATCGCTACACCTTC | CSGQGPNYRYTF
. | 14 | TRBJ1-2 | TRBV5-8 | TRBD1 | TGTGCCAGCCGAGCCCGAGGACAGGCCTATGGCTACACCTTC | CASRARGQAYGYTF
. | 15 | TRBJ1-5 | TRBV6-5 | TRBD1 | TGTGCCAGCAGACCACAGGGGGCGGGCAATCAGCCCCAGCATTTT | CASRPQGAGNQPQHF
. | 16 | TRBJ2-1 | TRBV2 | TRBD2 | TGTGCCAGCAGTGTAGCGGGGGCCTCCGGGTACAATGAGCAGTTCTTC | CASSVAGASGYNEQFF
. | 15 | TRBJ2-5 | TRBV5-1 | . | TGCGCCAGCAGCTTGGAACGGGGGATCCAAGAGACCCAGTACTTC | CASSLERGIQETQYF
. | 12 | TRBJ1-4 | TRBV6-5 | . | TGTGCCATTCGGGGGGAGGGTGAAAAACTGTTTTTT | CAIRGEGEKLFF
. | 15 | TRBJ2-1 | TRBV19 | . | TGTGCCAGTAGTCCCCGACGAGGCTCCTACAATGAGCAGTTCTTC | CASSPRRGSYNEQFF
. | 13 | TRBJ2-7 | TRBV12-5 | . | TGTGCTAGTGGTTTGGCTTACTCCTACGAGCAGTACTTC | CASGLAYSYEQYF
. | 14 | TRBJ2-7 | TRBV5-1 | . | TGCGCCAGCAGCTTGGAGGGGTTGCCCTACGAGCAGTACTTC | CASSLEGLPYEQYF
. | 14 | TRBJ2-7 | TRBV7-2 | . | TGTGCCAGCAGCTATCCGGGGAGCTCCTACGAGCAGTACTTC | CASSYPGSSYEQYF
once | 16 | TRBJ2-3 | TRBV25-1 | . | TGTGCCAGCAGTGACCCTTGGACAGTTAGCACAGATACGCAGTATTTT | CASSDPWTVSTDTQYF
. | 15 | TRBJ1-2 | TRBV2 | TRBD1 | TGTGCCAGCAGTGAAGCCCCCGTACCGGGACAGGGCTACACCTTC | CASSEAPVPGQGYTF
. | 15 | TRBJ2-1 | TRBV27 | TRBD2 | TGTGCCAGCAGTTTACCAACGGGGACTAACAATGAGCAGTTCTTC | CASSLPTGTNNEQFF
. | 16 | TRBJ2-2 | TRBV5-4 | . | TGTGCCAGCAGACCTATGCGGGACGGCGACACCGGGGAGCTGTTTTTT | CASRPMRDGDTGELFF
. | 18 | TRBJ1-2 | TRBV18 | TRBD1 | TGTGCCAGCTCACCACAGCGGGGGACAGGGGACCTTAACTATGGCTACACCTTC | CASSPQRGTGDLNYGYTF
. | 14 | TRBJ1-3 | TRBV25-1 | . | TGTGCCAGCAGGGGGGACCTCGGAGGGAACACCATATATTTT | CASRGDLGGNTIYF
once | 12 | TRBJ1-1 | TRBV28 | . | TGTGCCAGCAGTAACAGGAACACTGAAGCTTTCTTT | CASSNRNTEAFF
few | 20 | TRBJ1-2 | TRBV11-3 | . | TGTGCCAGCAGCTTAGGAAGTGAACGGCAGAGACCGTTGGGAGACTATGGCTACACCTTC | CASSLGSERQRPLGDYGYTF
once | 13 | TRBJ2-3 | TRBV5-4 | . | TGTGCCAGCAGCTTGGAGGGGGCAGATACGCAGTATTTT | CASSLEGADTQYF
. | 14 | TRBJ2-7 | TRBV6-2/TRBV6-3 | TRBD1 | TGTGCCAGCAGTTTAAAGACAGGGGTCTACGAGCAGTACTTC | CASSLKTGVYEQYF
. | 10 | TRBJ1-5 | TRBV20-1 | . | TGCAGTGCAACGGGGCAGCCCCAGCATTTT | CSATGQPQHF
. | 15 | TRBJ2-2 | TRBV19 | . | TGTGCCAGTAGTATGCGGATTCCGAACACCGGGGAGCTGTTTTTT | CASSMRIPNTGELFF
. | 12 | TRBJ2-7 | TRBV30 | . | TGTGCCTGGACCGCAGGGATCAACGAGCAGTACTTC | CAWTAGINEQYF
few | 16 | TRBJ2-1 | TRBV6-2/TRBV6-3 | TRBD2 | TGTGCCAGCAGTGACCCAGCGGGGGGGCGGAGAAATGAGCAGTTCTTC | CASSDPAGGRRNEQFF
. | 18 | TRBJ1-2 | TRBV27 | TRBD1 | TGTGCCAGCAGTTTAGATCCCCCCCCCGTGGGACAGAACTATGGCTACACCTTC | CASSLDPPPVGQNYGYTF
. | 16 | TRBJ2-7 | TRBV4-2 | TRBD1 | TGTGCCAGCAGCCCGCGTGGGGGACAGGCTTCCTACGAGCAGTACTTC | CASSPRGGQASYEQYF
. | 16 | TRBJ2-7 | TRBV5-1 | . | TGCGCCAGCAGCTTGGGGAGCAGGGGGACTCCTCTCGAGCAGTACTTC | CASSLGSRGTPLEQYF
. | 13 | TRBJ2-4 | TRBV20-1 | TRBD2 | TGCAGTGCTAGTGGGGGGGACAAAAACATTCAGTACTTC | CSASGGDKNIQYF
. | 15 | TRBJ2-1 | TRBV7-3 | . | TGTGCCAGCAGCTTAACGCACGGTTCCTACAATGAGCAGTTCTTC | CASSLTHGSYNEQFF
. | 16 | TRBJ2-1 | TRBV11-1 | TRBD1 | TGTGCCAGCAGCTTATTCGGGACAGAGGCTTTCGATGAGCAGTTCTTC | CASSLFGTEAFDEQFF
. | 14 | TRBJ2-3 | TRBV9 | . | TGTGCCAGCAGCGTAGTTCCTAGCAGCGATACGCAGTATTTT | CASSVVPSSDTQYF
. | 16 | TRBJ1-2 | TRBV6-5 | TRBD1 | TGTGCCAGCAGTTCCGCGGGGACAGGGCTGATGTATGGCTACACCTTC | CASSSAGTGLMYGYTF
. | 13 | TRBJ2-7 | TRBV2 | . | TGTGCCAGCAGTGAGTACAGGGCCTACGAGCAGTACTTC | CASSEYRAYEQYF
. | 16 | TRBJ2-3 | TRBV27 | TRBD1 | TGTGCCAGCAGTTTAGCAGGGGGCGCGTTGGGAGATACGCAGTATTTT | CASSLAGGALGDTQYF
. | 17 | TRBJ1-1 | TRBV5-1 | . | TGCGCCAGCAGCGGAGTTCCGGCAGGGGTTGGGAACACTGAAGCTTTCTTT | CASSGVPAGVGNTEAFF
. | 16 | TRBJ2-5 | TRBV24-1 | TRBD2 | TGTGCCAACCCAGGGACTAGCGGGGGAATACAAGAGACCCAGTACTTC | CANPGTSGGIQETQYF
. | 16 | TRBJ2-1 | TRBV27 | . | TGTGCCAGCAGTTCCTCAATGGCGGGACTCTACAATGAGCAGTTCTTC | CASSSSMAGLYNEQFF
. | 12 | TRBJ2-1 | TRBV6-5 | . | TGTGCCAGCAGGGGGGCGCTGAATGAGCAGTTCTTC | CASRGALNEQFF
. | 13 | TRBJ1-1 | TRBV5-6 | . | TGTGCCAGCAGTTCGGCGGGGTGGACTGAAGCTTTCTTT | CASSSAGWTEAFF
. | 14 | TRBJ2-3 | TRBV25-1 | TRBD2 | TGTGCCAGCAGGGGCCTAGCGGCATCCGATACGCAGTATTTT | CASRGLAASDTQYF
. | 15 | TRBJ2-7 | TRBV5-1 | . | TGCGCCAGCAGTCAAGGTGGAGGGGGCGCGGACGAGCAGTACTTC | CASSQGGGGADEQYF
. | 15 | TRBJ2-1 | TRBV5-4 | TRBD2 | TGTGCCAGCAGCTCTACTAGCGGGGGCTACAATGAGCAGTTCTTC | CASSSTSGGYNEQFF
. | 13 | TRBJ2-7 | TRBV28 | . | TGTGCCAGCAGTTTTAGACTAGTAAACGAGCAGTACTTC | CASSFRLVNEQYF
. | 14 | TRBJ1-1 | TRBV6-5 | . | TGTGCCAGCAGTTACTCGTTGGTGCGTACTGAAGCTTTCTTT | CASSYSLVRTEAFF
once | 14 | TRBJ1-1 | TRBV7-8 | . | TGTGCCAGCAGCTTTAGCCGGGAGAACACTGAAGCTTTCTTT | CASSFSRENTEAFF